This T cell receptor beta chain stems from a study of T cell repertoires in cytomegalovirus infection. Study overall: An indication of both CMV infection and matching HLA type came from public TCR beta signatures. General study results and limits: Summed frequency of public TCR beta families distinguished CMV carriers with the relevant HLA. CMV-specific TCR beta clonotypes restricted by HLA-C were the ones dominating the ex vivo response.

V was cut by 3 bases and J by 5 bases, with 5 bases left in between. The CDR3 consists of 12 residues. Germline V gene lookup returns CDR1 KGHDR and CDR2 SFDVKD. MiXCR, run by TCRdb on the reads, gives a single entry per CDR3 protein. There are some 480,000 distinct CDR3 sequences in the sample; 30% to 40% occur only once, and 15% to 20% lies in the top ten. This clonotype was counted only a few times. Its antigen remains unknown. The starting material was cultured PBMCs, obtained from culture after CMV antigen stimulation. The origin of this receptor is a human donor in good health (CMV status not recorded). Some clones in this sample may be carry-over from other donors' samples. V and J are TRBV24-1 and TRBJ2-3, with D hard to call. CDR3 nucleotides: TGTGCCACCAGTGATCCTAAAGATACGCAGTATTTT. Translation gives CATSDPKDTQYF.